This T cell receptor (beta chain) emerged from a study of CD8 T cells in ankylosing spondylitis. The table lists this clonotype with a few counts. The V end was cut by 2 bases, the J end by 1 base, with 0 bases between. CDR1 is SGHDN, CDR2 FVKESK, per germline. This CDR3 comprises 12 residues. TCRdb independently ran MiXCR on the 5' RACE reads; one entry per CDR3 protein. The table has around 220,000 distinct CDR3 sequences, 10% to 13% seen once. The receptor's source is a male donor with ankylosing spondylitis or in good health (not recorded which). V and J are TRBV14 and TRBJ1-3, with unresolved D. Input material: blood, either unsorted or a sorted T cell fraction (not recorded which). In DNA, the CDR3 is TGTGCCAGCAGCCAATCTGGAAACACCATATATTTT. It is translated as CASSQSGNTIYF.